This T cell receptor beta chain derives from a study of CD8+CD57+ T cells in acquired aplastic anemia. This clonotype appeared a few times. Both TCR beta VDJ combination and CDR3 sequence profiling were carried out. Genomic DNA was the template for this profiling. TCRdb itself ran the reads through MiXCR, one entry per CDR3 protein. This repertoire shows about 150,000 distinct CDR3 sequences, 41% found once; its top ten account for 6.5% to 10%. Germline loops: CDR1 MNHNS, CDR2 SASEGT. This CDR3 is built from 18 residues. V gave up 1 base and J gave up 2 bases; unmatched junction bases: 7. The sequenced material came from sorted CD4+, CD8+, or CD8+CD57+ T cells (not recorded which) from PBMCs. The clonotype was recovered from a human donor in good health, serving as a control. The chain has TRBV6-1 and TRBJ2-3, with 12 bases fitting TRBD2. The CDR3 coding sequence is TGTGCCAGCAGTGAAGAATTACTAGCGGGAGGACCCACAGATACGCAGTATTTT. This gives the protein CASSEELLAGGPTDTQYF.